This T cell receptor (beta chain) derives from a study of blood T cell repertoires in COVID-19 (dated by TCRdb to 2018 to 2021). Looking at the study overall: Collaborator samples came from the United States, Italy and Spain and covered acute and convalescent phases of COVID-19. The prospective study material was composed of cDNA or gDNA derived from T cells, B-cell-depleted T cells, or PBMCs. Deeply sampled blood TCRbeta repertoires from subjects exposed to, actively infected with, or recovered from COVID-19 were included in the dataset. The repertoires were released in a freely available public database intended as a resource for research on the immune response to SARS-CoV-2. Samples came from the ongoing ImmuneRACE study (first 160 participants) plus 1,254 subjects from 6 global collaborators. Nearly every sample came with metadata listing a de-identified subject ID, COVID-19 status, age in years and sex. Where HLA class I and class II types were available, the types were taken from metadata supplied by the sample provider, not from assay-based typing.

This clone appeared once. Its antigen is still unknown. No per-base quality is available; no much larger clone lies one base away. TCRbeta CDR3 regions were amplified from genomic DNA using the immunoSEQ Assay, a bias-controlled multiplex PCR. Turning to the authors' computational methods: Within the assay, amplification of reference gene primers was used to estimate how many nucleated cells each sample contained. To quantify the absolute abundance of each unique TCRbeta CDR3 rearrangement, sequence reads were collapsed and filtered. For each sample, productive Simpson clonality was calculated by taking the square root of Simpson's diversity index across productive rearrangements. Imported from immuneACCESS, the table was reduced by TCRdb to in-frame sequences with V and J called. These copies leave out some clones; in studies compared against another copy, an unresolved V gene accounts for under half, and the cause of the remainder is not known. That table furnishes V, J and clone size, whereas the DNA furnished D and trimming. This sample comprises approximately 180,000 clones, approximately 85% of them detected only once. Of the sample, roughly 9.7% falls within the top ten clones.

From the cysteine up to the phenylalanine, the CDR3 has a length of 14 residues. The sequence is cut down to CDR3 DNA, 42 bases in frame from base 1. CDR1 and CDR2 (LNHDA, SQIVND) derive from the germline V gene (reference sequence). The junction carries 13 bases between V and J, which are trimmed by 3 bases and 5 bases respectively. Collaborating institutions collected whole blood in K2EDTA tubes following their own protocols. Collaborator samples were shipped for TCRbeta analysis as frozen whole blood, isolated PBMCs, or DNA extracted from either sample type. What the work shows at the level of the full study, not this receptor alone: How much clinical and demographic metadata was included differed by source and by participant, and the metadata was provided uncurated.

The chain couples TRBV19 to TRBJ1-1; TRBD1 is a possible D gene, resting on 5 matching bases. The TCR sequence derives from a human donor with active or convalescent COVID-19. The donor label of this sample is uncertain. Sequenced material: peripheral blood. The CDR3 corresponds to CASSILRGGTEAFF. The DNA reads as follows: TGTGCCAGTAGTATCCTCCGGGGGGGGACTGAAGCTTTCTTT.